A selection of T cell receptor beta chains follows, all from one sample in a study of regulatory T cells in long-lasting Graves disease. TCRdb reprocessed the multiplex PCR reads with MiXCR, giving one entry per CDR3 protein. The table lists roughly 400,000 distinct CDR3 sequences, over 12% of them singletons. These data also formed part of another study, on T cells in Graves' hyperthyroidism and ophthalmopathy.

Specimen: peripheral blood mononuclear cells (PBMCs), collected at new diagnosis, from a patient treated with antithyroid drugs. These receptors originate from a woman aged 35 to 49 with Graves disease. CDR3s include the opening cysteine and the closing phenylalanine or tryptophan. D genes are given only for firm matches. Not every row has a clone size; where given, it reads once, few, many or a size class.

cdr3_length	d_call	v_call	clone_size	j_call	cdr3_nt	cdr3_aa
13	-	TRBV30	many	TRBJ2-3	TGTGCCTGGAGTAGAGTGCTGACAGATACGCAGTATTTT	CAWSRVLTDTQYF
15	-	TRBV6-5	many	TRBJ2-7	TGTGCCAGCAGTTATACCGGGCAGATCCCCTACGAGCAGTACTTC	CASSYTGQIPYEQYF
14	-	TRBV19	-	TRBJ2-3	TGTGCCAGTAGTGTGGGGCCCTCCACAGATACGCAGTATTTT	CASSVGPSTDTQYF
12	TRBD1	TRBV7-3	many	TRBJ1-2	TGTGCCAGCAGCTACCAGGGGGGAGGCTACACCTTC	CASSYQGGGYTF
14	-	TRBV11-2	many	TRBJ2-1	TGTGCCAGCAGCTCGAGCGGATACTACAATGAGCAGTTCTTC	CASSSSGYYNEQFF
14	-	TRBV9	many	TRBJ1-2	TGTGCCAGCAGCGGTCCGGGGAACAACTATGGCTACACCTTC	CASSGPGNNYGYTF
13	-	TRBV28	few	TRBJ2-3	TGTGTCAGCAGTTTAGAGACCGGGAATACGCAGTATTTT	CVSSLETGNTQYF
14	-	TRBV12-3/TRBV12-4	-	TRBJ1-3	TGTGCCAGCAGTTCGACCAGGGGTGGAAACACCATATATTTT	CASSSTRGGNTIYF
17	TRBD2	TRBV19	-	TRBJ2-1	TGTGCCAGTAGTATGGGAGGACTTAGCGGGGTATACAATGAGCAGTTCTTC	CASSMGGLSGVYNEQFF
17	-	TRBV6-9	-	TRBJ2-2	TGTGCCAGCAGTTACTCTGGCGGGATATGGGACACCGGGGAGCTGTTTTTT	CASSYSGGIWDTGELFF
16	-	TRBV19	-	TRBJ1-1	TGTGCCAGTAGTCCCGGGACACATATGGGGAACACTGAAGCTTTCTTT	CASSPGTHMGNTEAFF
11	-	TRBV12-3/TRBV12-4	few	TRBJ2-3	TGTGCCAGCAGCAACTCAGATACGCAGTATTTT	CASSNSDTQYF
17	-	TRBV7-8	-	TRBJ2-3	TGTGCCAGCAGCTTAGATGAGGAGGCGCCGAGCACAGATACGCAGTATTTT	CASSLDEEAPSTDTQYF
15	-	TRBV7-6	many	TRBJ2-7	TGTGCCAGCAGCTTATGGCAGGGAACTTCCTACGAGCAGTACTTC	CASSLWQGTSYEQYF
16	-	TRBV6-2/TRBV6-3	many	TRBJ2-1	TGTGCCAGCAGTTACTCGCACGGGGGCGCCTACAATGAGCAGTTCTTC	CASSYSHGGAYNEQFF
15	TRBD1	TRBV20-1	many	TRBJ1-1	TGCAGTGCTAGAGACCCGGGACAGGTGAACACTGAAGCTTTCTTT	CSARDPGQVNTEAFF
14	TRBD2	TRBV20-1	many	TRBJ2-5	TGCAGTGCTAGGACTAGCCTTAATGGGGAGACCCAGTACTTC	CSARTSLNGETQYF
14	-	TRBV20-1	few	TRBJ2-3	TGCAGTGCAACGGGACCTCTCCTCACAGATACGCAGTATTTT	CSATGPLLTDTQYF
13	-	TRBV6-1	-	TRBJ1-2	TGTGCCAGCAGACCTGGACAGAACTATGGCTACACCTTC	CASRPGQNYGYTF
14	-	TRBV2	many	TRBJ2-4	TGTGCCAGCAGCCAATGGGGGGAGACAAACATTCAGTACTTC	CASSQWGETNIQYF